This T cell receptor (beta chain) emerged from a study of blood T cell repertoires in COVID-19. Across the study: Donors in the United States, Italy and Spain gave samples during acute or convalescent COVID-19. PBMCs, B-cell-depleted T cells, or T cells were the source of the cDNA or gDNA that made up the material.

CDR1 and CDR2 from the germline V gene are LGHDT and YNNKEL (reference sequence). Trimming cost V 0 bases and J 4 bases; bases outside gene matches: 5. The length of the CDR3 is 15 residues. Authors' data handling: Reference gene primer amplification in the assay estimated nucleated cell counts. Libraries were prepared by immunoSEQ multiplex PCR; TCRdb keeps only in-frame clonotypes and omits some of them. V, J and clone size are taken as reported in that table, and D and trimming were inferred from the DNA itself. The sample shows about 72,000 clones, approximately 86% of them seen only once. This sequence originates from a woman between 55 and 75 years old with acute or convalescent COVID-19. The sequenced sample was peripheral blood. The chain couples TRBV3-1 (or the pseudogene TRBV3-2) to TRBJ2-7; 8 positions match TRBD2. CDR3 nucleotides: TGTGCCAGCAGCCAAGATTGGCTAGCGGGTTACGAGCAGTACTTC. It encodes CASSQDWLAGYEQYF.